The sequence of this T cell receptor beta chain was determined in a study of molecular identifiers for immune sequencing clone quantification (dated by TCRdb to the late 2010s). Looking at the study overall: For a replicate experiment, RNA from roughly 20,000 or 100,000 naive CD8 T cells was divided into five aliquots, and four of the five aliquots were sequenced. CD8 T cells were used in a methods study to benchmark molecular-identifier clustering-based TCR repertoire sequencing (MIDCIRS) and TCR RNA copy counting. Study-level results and caveats: The naive libraries included spiked-in Jurkat TCR RNA (around 10 copies' worth), and this RNA is not part of the donor repertoire. Modeling indicated about 3 TCR RNA copies recovered per cell, compared with about 9.4 by digital PCR, which implies a capture efficiency of approximately 30%. In CMV-specific effector cells, over 99% of molecules were held by clones above 20 RNA copies, whereas under 1% of molecules were held by such clones in naive cells. When barcode sub-clustering was left out, chimeric consensus sequences inflated TCR diversity, with chimeras reaching as high as 47%. Highly expanded clone sizes could be underestimated if identical TCR molecules share a barcode. Spiked-in Jurkat TCR RNA equal to a single cell's worth was reported to be detectable even within 1,100,000 naive CD8 T cells.

Libraries of naive CD8 T cells were built from 20,000 to 1,000,000 sorted cells, with 10%, 30% or 50% of the purified RNA used. On a BD FACSAria II, naive CD8 T cells were FACS-sorted as CD8+CD4-CCR7+CD45RA+ and collected into RLT Plus buffer. Approximately eleven TCR copies' worth of Jurkat RNA were spiked into about 20,000-1,100,000 naive CD8 T cell samples to test detection sensitivity. CD8 T cells were enriched using RosetteSep CD8+ T Cell Enrichment Cocktail and Ficoll-Paque, and the enriched cells then underwent ACK red cell lysis. CDR1 is given as MNHEY and CDR2 as SMNVEV, both from the germline V gene (reference sequence). V loses 2 bases of germline sequence and J loses 0 bases, and the interval between the two ends is 9 bases. From the cysteine through the phenylalanine, the CDR3 covers 15 amino acids. The retained sequence is limited to the CDR3, 45 bases, with the frame set at the first base.

There are many counts of this clonotype. Its antigen is currently not known. No clone much larger than this one lies a single base away; base qualities are absent. Library preparation was by PCR. The listed sequencing device is Illumina HiSeq 4000. Bulk TCR libraries were made following a previously described method, with the TCR primers given in Table S5. Total RNA was purified with the Qiagen AllPrep DNA/RNA kit. Before any analysis, reads coming from multiple sequencing runs of the same library were combined into one pool. As for how the authors treated the data: Only reads with exact TCR constant sequence were kept, trimmed to 150 nt, and grouped by their 12-nt molecular barcodes. Within each barcode group, reads were sub-clustered at a 15% Levenshtein threshold, and quality-weighted consensus sequences were built per RNA molecule. Non-functional sequences were excluded, and lower-count sequences lying one edit away from another sequence were also excluded. Based on fitting two negative binomial distributions, any barcode sub-cluster with under 20% of the maximum read count was discarded. TCRdb redid the processing of the public reads, applying fastp at Q25 and MiXCR, and retained in-frame beta chains. Every distinct CDR3 protein forms one entry, paired with its most common genes and DNA. It is TCRdb's table, rather than the study itself, that gives the V and J calls and clone size. The sample data list 23,000 or so distinct CDR3 sequences, and roughly 15% of these were observed just once. The ten largest clonotypes hold around 1% of the sample.

The V and J genes are TRBV27 and TRBJ2-3, with TRBD1 tentatively as D gene (5 bases match). This sequence was found in a human donor in good health. Some libraries in this study had Jurkat cell RNA spiked in. The sample consisted of naive CD8+ T cells from blood, with Jurkat cell RNA spiked in. Per the publication, the cell subset or site label means: FACS-sorted CD8+CD4-CCR7+CD45RA+ naive T cells. The DNA sequence reads TGTGCCAGCAGTTTAGGGGCGGCTAGCACAGATACGCAGTATTTT. It translates to CASSLGAASTDTQYF.